These 19 T cell receptor beta chains share one sample of origin, sequenced in a study of blood T cells in healthy people across ages. A second PCR of 7 to 11 cycles used a sample-barcoded 5' primer and a J-beta primer mix. Via MiXCR, TCRdb re-called the 5' RACE reads, giving one row per CDR3 protein. The table records about 640,000 distinct CDR3 sequences, under 30% of them present only once. Sequencing used blood. These receptors were obtained from an elderly woman in good health.

The rearrangement joins TRBV14 to TRBJ2-1, with a weak D call TRBD2 (5 bases). Germline V gives CDR1 SGHDN, CDR2 FVKESK. This CDR3 spans 16 amino acids. Trimming took 8 bases from V and 0 from J, leaving 17 bases between them. The chain's CDR3 is CASGGPGTRSYNEQFF. The CDR3 nucleotides are TGTGCCAGCGGAGGCCCGGGAACCCGCTCCTACAATGAGCAGTTCTTC.

This clonotype came up many times. V usage is TRBV27 and J usage is TRBJ1-6; 8 nucleotides agree with TRBD1. CDR1 and CDR2 (germline): MNHEY, SMNVEV (reference sequence). CDR3 length: 16 amino acids. With V trimmed by 3 bases and J by 3 bases, 4 bases remained unmatched. Written as DNA, the CDR3 is TGTGCCAGCAGTTTTACTACAGGGGGCTATAATTCACCCCTCCACTTT. Translating gives CASSFTTGGYNSPLHF.

This clonotype was detected ten times or more. The chain uses TRBV5-1 and TRBJ2-3; 7 nucleotides match TRBD2. In germline, CDR1 is SGHRS, CDR2 YFSETQ. Germline trimming cut 0 bases from V and 6 bases from J; bases unmatched to any gene: 10. The CDR3 length is 16 residues. The CDR3 loop is CASSLAGAGLLDTQYF. In DNA, the CDR3 is TGCGCCAGCAGCTTGGCCGGAGCGGGGTTATTGGATACGCAGTATTTT.

There are many counts of this clonotype. The V call is TRBV7-3, the J call TRBJ2-6, with a weak D call TRBD1 (5 bases). V dropped 0 bases and J dropped 0 bases, with 12 bases sitting between them. Germline CDR1 and CDR2: SGHTA and FQGTGA. The CDR3 extends over 18 amino acids. CDR3 in amino acids: CASSLTRSDSSGANVLTF. The CDR3 coding sequence is TGTGCCAGCAGCTTAACGAGATCTGACAGCTCTGGGGCCAACGTCCTGACTTTC.

The gene calls are TRBV20-1 and TRBJ1-1, with D uncertain. The CDR3 totals 15 residues. Germline V gives CDR1 DFQATT, CDR2 SNEGSKA (reference sequence). The V end lost 0 bases, the J end lost 7 bases, and 18 bases lay between the germline ends. CDR3 residues: CSARDRRDPKGEAFF. The CDR3 region has the DNA TGCAGTGCTAGAGATCGGAGGGATCCCAAGGGTGAAGCTTTCTTT.

The rearrangement uses TRBV6-1 and TRBJ2-1, with 9 bases aligning to TRBD1. The trim removed 6 bases at V and 2 bases at J, leaving 5 bases unmatched. The CDR3 totals 15 residues. From germline, CDR1 is MNHNS and CDR2 SASEGT. The CDR3 is CASRRDRVTYNEQFF. DNA of the CDR3: TGTGCCAGCAGGAGGGACAGGGTCACCTACAATGAGCAGTTCTTC.

Ten or more counts support this clonotype. The chain has TRBV20-1 and TRBJ2-3; D may be TRBD2 (6 bases). Germline V CDR1 and CDR2: DFQATT, SNEGSKA (reference sequence). The CDR3 has 15 residues. The germline V and J ends were trimmed by 0 bases and 0 bases, with 10 bases remaining between them. DNA of the CDR3: TGCAGTGCTAGAGATCCGGGAGCTAGCACAGATACGCAGTATTTT. This gives the protein CSARDPGASTDTQYF.

This clonotype was detected only a few times. The V gene is TRBV30, the J gene TRBJ1-1, with D maybe TRBD1 (6 bases). The CDR3 spans 15 residues. Trimming stripped 0 bases from V and 4 bases from J, with 15 bases between. CDR1 is GTSNPN, CDR2 SVGIG, per germline (reference sequence). The CDR3 nucleotides are TGTGCCTGGAGTGTACAGGGCCTGGGGAGCACTGAAGCTTTCTTT. It translates to CAWSVQGLGSTEAFF. Together with reference TRBV30 and TRBJ1-1, the CDR3 gives the full variable domain: SQTIHQWPATLVQPVGSPLSLECTVEGTSNPNLYWYRQAAGRGLQLLFYSVGIGQISSEVPQNLSASRPQDRQFILSSKKLLLSDSGFYLCAWSVQGLGSTEAFFGQGTRLTVV.

This clonotype was found a few times. This chain links TRBV11-2 with TRBJ1-5, with D unresolved. The V gene lost 0 bases and the J gene lost 3 bases, with 12 bases spanning the gap. The CDR3 extends over 16 amino acids. Germline V gives CDR1 SGHAT, CDR2 FQNNGV. CDR3 nucleotide sequence: TGTGCCAGCAGCTTAGATGGAGATTACCCCAATCAGCCCCAGCATTTT. Protein sequence: CASSLDGDYPNQPQHF.

Points on this clonotype: The junction shows a germline mismatch at one end, possibly a read error. The V and J genes are TRBV6-2 or TRBV6-3 and TRBJ2-5, with D perhaps matching TRBD2 (6 bases). Per the germline V gene, CDR1 is MNHEY and CDR2 is SVGEGT. This CDR3 comprises 15 residues. The CDR3 DNA is TGTGCCGGCAGTTACCCGACTAGGTTTGTCAATGAGCAGTACTTC. Translating gives CAGSYPTRFVNEQYF.

This clonotype came up a few times. This rearrangement joins TRBV12-5 to TRBJ2-1; 7 bases fit TRBD2. V gave up 4 bases and J gave up 8 bases; unmatched junction bases: 17. Germline CDR1 and CDR2: LGHNT and FRNRAP. The CDR3 length is 17 residues. The CDR3 sequence: CASGSDPQRGLFDEQFF. As DNA, the CDR3 is TGTGCTAGTGGTTCCGACCCCCAGCGGGGCCTTTTTGATGAGCAGTTCTTC.

The chain employs TRBV12-3 or TRBV12-4 and TRBJ2-4; D unresolved. V lost 0 bases and J lost 6, with 3 bases in between. The CDR3 is 12 residues long. The CDR3 DNA follows: TGTGCCAGCAGTTTAGCGGGAAACATTCAGTACTTC. Encoded protein: CASSLAGNIQYF.

The chain uses TRBV20-1 and TRBJ2-7; the D gene is possibly TRBD2 (5 bases). V lost 3 bases and J 3 bases, leaving 9 bases between the germline ends. This CDR3 spans 12 amino acids. The germline V gene encodes CDR1 DFQATT and CDR2 SNEGSKA (reference sequence). The CDR3 DNA sequence: TGCAGTGCTAGCGGGATCCTCTACGAGCAGTACTTC. Translated, it gives CSASGILYEQYF.

This clonotype was observed many times. The chain recombines TRBV12-3 or TRBV12-4 with TRBJ1-6; the D is unclear. This CDR3 region has 14 residues. Between the trimmed V and J ends, which lost 2 bases and 8 bases, there was a span of 10 bases. The CDR3 spells CASSLRATDSPLHF. CDR3 in DNA: TGTGCCAGCAGTTTACGTGCAACAGATTCACCCCTCCACTTT.

This clonotype was seen repeatedly, ten times or more. The genes are TRBV9 and TRBJ2-7; no clear D. The CDR3 loop spans 13 amino acids. V was pared by 0 bases and J by 6 bases, with 10 bases between. From germline, CDR1 is SGDLS and CDR2 YYNGEE. This CDR3 reads CASSVGGKSEQYF. The CDR3 DNA reads as TGTGCCAGCAGCGTAGGAGGTAAGAGCGAGCAGTACTTC.

This chain links TRBV9 with TRBJ2-5; the D is unclear. CDR1 and CDR2 from the germline V gene are SGDLS and YYNGEE. The CDR3 totals 15 residues. Between the trimmed V and J ends, which lost 4 bases and 4 bases, there was a span of 17 bases. The CDR3 bases are TGTGCCAGCAGCTCCCGAACGGCAACCCGAGAGACCCAGTACTTC. It yields the protein CASSSRTATRETQYF.

Many counts were recorded for this clonotype. This chain joins TRBV5-1 and TRBJ2-7; 8 positions agree with TRBD1. From germline, CDR1 is SGHRS and CDR2 YFSETQ. CDR3 size: 14 residues. V lost 6 bases, J lost 5 bases, and 10 bases stayed unmatched. The CDR3 is CASNPFRGQDEQYF. CDR3 nucleotide sequence: TGCGCCAGCAATCCTTTCAGGGGGCAGGACGAGCAGTACTTC. Full variable domain (missing parts from reference TRBV5-1 and TRBJ2-7): KAGVTQTPRYLIKTRGQQVTLSCSPISGHRSVSWYQQTPGQGLQFLFEYFSETQRNKGNFPGRFSGRQFSNSRSEMNVSTLELGDSALYLCASNPFRGQDEQYFGPGTRLTVT.

This clonotype has ten or more counts. This chain links TRBV12-3 or TRBV12-4 with TRBJ2-5, with TRBD2 matching 8 bases. V lost 6 bases and J lost 1; bases outside the gene matches: 7. This CDR3 has 15 residues. CDR3: CASSPGGTRQETQYF. CDR3 nucleotides: TGTGCCAGCAGCCCGGGGGGGACGCGCCAAGAGACCCAGTACTTC.

This clonotype appeared many times. This chain connects TRBV28 to TRBJ2-7, with TRBD1 matching 7 bases. Per the germline V gene, CDR1 is MDHEN and CDR2 is SYDVKM. V lost 7 bases to trimming and J lost 2 bases; unmatched junction nucleotides: 8. The CDR3 length is 14 residues. CDR3: CASKTTGNPYEQYF. The CDR3 bases are TGTGCCAGCAAAACGACAGGGAATCCCTACGAGCAGTACTTC.